This T cell receptor (beta chain) was retrieved from a study of tissue T cells after allogeneic stem cell transplantation. Whole-study results and caveats: Only a limited share of tissue TCRs appeared in blood or spleen. The patient cohort was small and clinically heterogeneous, with limited sampling depth.

Of note for this clone: Its target is not known. Gene labels here are mouse ones. The sequenced fragment ends 1 residue before the CDR3 boundary, so the rest is inferred from the germline J gene.

The CDR3 consists of 12 residues. Germline-derived CDR1 and CDR2 are NSQYPW and LRSPGD (reference sequence). V was pared by 2 bases and J by 2 bases, with 1 base between. Profiling relied on immunoSEQ multiplex PCR, and the TCRdb table lists in-frame clones only, not all of them. Of several thousand clones listed, roughly 44% were seen once; the top ten hold less than 8.5%. Time point of the sample: mouse harvest day 7 after allogeneic transplant. Each mouse received 10^7 T-cell-depleted marrow cells plus 10^6 splenic CD5+ T cells by tail vein. The V call is TRBV1, the J call TRBJ1-5; D is unresolved. This receptor was obtained from a female BALB/c mouse given C57BL/6 T cells with graft-versus-host disease after an allogeneic hematopoietic cell transplant. Source material: gut tissue. CDR3 bases read: TGCACCTGCAGTGCATACAACCAGGCTCCGCTT. Protein: CTCSAYNQAPL. The complete CDR3 protein is CTCSAYNQAPLF.